These T cell receptor beta chains were read from a single sample in a study of blood T cell repertoires in COVID-19. Sequenced by immunoSEQ multiplex PCR; TCRdb stores in-frame clones only, minus some. The sample gives over 120,000 clones, roughly 84% of which show up once; approximately 3.9% is in the top ten. The sequenced sample consisted of peripheral blood. The receptors come from a woman aged 55-70 years with acute or convalescent COVID-19. Each CDR3 is given with its conserved first and last residue. A D gene is named only where the DNA matches it firmly. Size is omitted from some rows. Given values are once, few, many or a class for expanded clones.

TRBV20-1,TRBD1,TRBJ2-3,NA,TGCAGTGCTAGTATGAGACAGGGGGCAGATACGCAGTATTTT,CSASMRQGADTQYF
TRBV2,NA,TRBJ2-7,NA,TGTGCCAGCAGTGTTGGCAGGGGGGCCTACGAGCAGTACTTC,CASSVGRGAYEQYF
TRBV2,NA,TRBJ2-1,NA,TGTGCCAGCAGTGAAGATTTGGCACGTACAGGACCTTTCTTC,CASSEDLARTGPFF
TRBV19,NA,TRBJ2-2,NA,TGTGCCAGTAGTATAGGCATTACAGGGAGGGGCAACACCGGGGAGCTGTTTTTT,CASSIGITGRGNTGELFF
TRBV19,NA,TRBJ2-2,NA,TGTGCCAGTACAACAGGGACCGCGGCGGCGAACACCGGGGAGCTGTTTTTT,CASTTGTAAANTGELFF
TRBV20-1,NA,TRBJ1-2,few,TGCAGTGCTAGACGGGGTTCGGGCTACACCTTC,CSARRGSGYTF
TRBV19,NA,TRBJ1-3,NA,TGTGCCAGTAGTATCCAGGGGACCGTCTCTGGAAACACCATATATTTT,CASSIQGTVSGNTIYF
TRBV6-6,NA,TRBJ1-6,NA,TGTGCCAGCAGTTACTCTCAGGGCTCACCCCTCCACTTT,CASSYSQGSPLHF
TRBV19,TRBD1,TRBJ1-1,NA,TGTGCCAGTAGTCGACAGGGATTTACTGAAGCTTTCTTT,CASSRQGFTEAFF
TRBV6-5,TRBD2,TRBJ2-1,NA,TGTGCCAGCAGTTATCGGGGGGCCTACAATGAGCAGTTCTTC,CASSYRGAYNEQFF
TRBV30,NA,TRBJ1-2,NA,TGTGCCTGGAGTCCCGGGGGGCGCTATGGCTACACCTTC,CAWSPGGRYGYTF
TRBV5-1,NA,TRBJ2-1,NA,TGCGCCAGCAGCTCTCCCCGGGGACTTTACAATGAGCAGTTCTTC,CASSSPRGLYNEQFF
TRBV19,NA,TRBJ1-1,once,TGTGCCAGTAGTAAGGCAGGGACAACTGAAGCTTTCTTT,CASSKAGTTEAFF
TRBV28,TRBD2,TRBJ2-7,NA,TGTGCCAGCAGTGGGGGACTAGCGGCCTCCTACGAGCAGTACTTC,CASSGGLAASYEQYF
TRBV30,NA,TRBJ1-2,NA,TGTGCCTGGAGTTGGAGGGCGAGTGGCTACACCTTC,CAWSWRASGYTF
TRBV11-1,TRBD2,TRBJ2-1,NA,TGTGCCAGCAGCTTAGGCGGGAGCTCCTACAATGAGCAGTTCTTC,CASSLGGSSYNEQFF
TRBV19,TRBD1,TRBJ1-2,few,TGTGCCAGTAGTATAGGAGCGGCGTGGACAGGGGGCGGGGGCTACACCTTC,CASSIGAAWTGGGGYTF
TRBV28,TRBD1,TRBJ1-5,NA,TGTGCCAGCAGTTCCCCACAGGGGCGGGTGGATCAGCCCCAGCATTTT,CASSSPQGRVDQPQHF
TRBV18,NA,TRBJ2-3,once,TGTGCCAGCTCACCACAAACACAGAGCACAGATACGCAGTATTTT,CASSPQTQSTDTQYF
TRBV19,NA,TRBJ1-2,NA,TGTGCCAGTAGTTCACGACAAGGGGAGGACTATGGCTACACCTTC,CASSSRQGEDYGYTF
TRBV7-9,TRBD1,TRBJ2-2,NA,TGTGCCAGCAGAGGGACAGGGGGCCCCGGGGAGCTGTTTTTT,CASRGTGGPGELFF
TRBV30,TRBD2,TRBJ2-1,once,TGTGCCTGGTCATGGGGACTAGCGGAAAACAATGAGCAGTTCTTC,CAWSWGLAENNEQFF
TRBV5-4,NA,TRBJ1-2,NA,TGTGCCAGCAGCTTGGCCAGGGTAGAAGCTAACTATGGCTACACCTTC,CASSLARVEANYGYTF
TRBV6-5,NA,TRBJ1-3,NA,TGTGCCAGCAGTTACTCGCTCAGCTCTGGAAACACCATATATTTT,CASSYSLSSGNTIYF
TRBV10-2,TRBD1,TRBJ2-7,NA,TGCGCCAGCAGTGGTTTCAACAGGGGATCCTACGAGCAGTACTTC,CASSGFNRGSYEQYF
TRBV7-9,NA,TRBJ1-1,NA,TGTGCCAGCAGCCTACTCGGGGGGCGCGGCACTGAAGCTTTCTTT,CASSLLGGRGTEAFF
TRBV6-5,NA,TRBJ1-1,NA,TGTGCCAGCAGTTACTCGGGGGGGGCTGGGACTGAAGCTTTCTTT,CASSYSGGAGTEAFF
TRBV24-1,NA,TRBJ1-2,NA,TGTGCCACCAGTACAGGGTCTGGCTACACCTTC,CATSTGSGYTF
TRBV7-8,TRBD1,TRBJ1-1,NA,TGTGCCAGCAGCGCTCGGGACAGGGCGAACACTGAAGCTTTCTTT,CASSARDRANTEAFF
TRBV2,TRBD2,TRBJ2-5,NA,TGTGCCAGCAGGCAAGGACTAGCGGGAGGTTGGGGGGAGACCCAGTACTTC,CASRQGLAGGWGETQYF
TRBV19,NA,TRBJ1-5,NA,TGTGCCAGTAGTCGCGGTTCAGGGCAAGGGCCCCAGCATTTT,CASSRGSGQGPQHF
TRBV7-2,TRBD1,TRBJ2-7,NA,TGTGCCAGCAGCTCTAGAGGGGGCCACGAGCAGTACTTC,CASSSRGGHEQYF
TRBV28,NA,TRBJ2-3,NA,TGTGCCAGCAGTTTGTGGGCAGCTCCTAGCACAGATACGCAGTATTTT,CASSLWAAPSTDTQYF
TRBV28,NA,TRBJ1-2,few,TGTGCCAGCAGTCCCCCCCCGGACTATGGCTACACCTTC,CASSPPPDYGYTF
TRBV11-3,NA,TRBJ2-7,NA,TGTGCCAGCAGCTTGGGGGGAGGAACTTTCACCTACGAGCAGTACTTC,CASSLGGGTFTYEQYF
TRBV5-6,TRBD1,TRBJ1-2,NA,TGTGCCAGCGGAAGACCGGGACAGGGGAGTAGCAACTATGGCTACACCTTC,CASGRPGQGSSNYGYTF
TRBV11-3,NA,TRBJ1-4,NA,TGTGCCAGCAGCCAACGGACACGTTATGAAAAACTGTTTTTT,CASSQRTRYEKLFF
TRBV27,NA,TRBJ2-7,many,TGTGCCAGCAGTGTCGCAGGGAACTCCTACGAGCAGTACTTC,CASSVAGNSYEQYF
TRBV7-2,TRBD2,TRBJ2-7,NA,TGTGCCAGCAGCTTAGTATTACCTAGCGGGTTCTTCTACGAGCAGTACTTC,CASSLVLPSGFFYEQYF
TRBV10-2,TRBD1,TRBJ1-1,few,TGCGCCAGCAGTGGAGGGGGCTACGGATCTACTGAAGCTTTCTTT,CASSGGGYGSTEAFF
TRBV11-2,TRBD2,TRBJ2-7,NA,TGTGCCAGCAGCTTAGGGACTAGCGGGAGGGCCGAAGAGCAGTACTTC,CASSLGTSGRAEEQYF
TRBV27,NA,TRBJ2-6,NA,TGTGCCAGCAGTCCGCTACATAGGACAGGGGCCAACGTCCTGACTTTC,CASSPLHRTGANVLTF
TRBV18,NA,TRBJ1-3,NA,TGTGCCAGCTCACCTAGGGGCCCGAGCTCTGGAAACACCATATATTTT,CASSPRGPSSGNTIYF
TRBV6-4,TRBD1,TRBJ1-2,NA,TGTGCCAGCAGTGACGGGACAGGGGGCGGGCGAGGCTACACCTTC,CASSDGTGGGRGYTF
TRBV5-1,NA,TRBJ2-5,NA,TGCGCCAGCAGCCTTCCAGGGGCCCGGGAGACCCAGTACTTC,CASSLPGARETQYF
TRBV5-1,NA,TRBJ1-1,NA,TGCGCCAGCAGCTTGGCGGGGTCGGGTCTCCCTGGCACTGAAGCTTTCTTT,CASSLAGSGLPGTEAFF
TRBV7-9,TRBD1,TRBJ1-1,once,TGTGCCAGCAGCTTATACAGGGGCTATGCTTTCTTT,CASSLYRGYAFF
TRBV28,NA,TRBJ1-1,NA,TGTGCCAGCAGCTCTACCTACAGGGACCTCGAAGCTTTCTTT,CASSSTYRDLEAFF
TRBV15,NA,TRBJ2-1,NA,TGTGCCACCAGCAGAGACCGGGCGGGGTCCTACAATGAGCAGTTCTTC,CATSRDRAGSYNEQFF